This is a list of T cell receptor beta chains from one sample in a study of shared clonotypes between healthy human individuals. Generated by immunoSEQ multiplex PCR, the TCRdb table keeps only in-frame clones and is missing some. The sample comprises under 2,000,000 clones, approximately 94% of which are singletons, and roughly 1% rests with the top ten. Sequenced sample: naive CD8+ T cells sorted from blood. The receptors here all came from a man between 18 and 29 years old in good health. Each CDR3 is given with its conserved first and last residue. The order of the fields is CDR3 protein, CDR3 DNA, J gene, V gene, CDR3 length, clone size, D gene. A D gene is named only where the DNA matches it firmly. Expanded clones are given a class, and other clones once, few, many or no size at all.

CDR3 protein: CSVEGGTGVFGIQYF; CDR3 DNA: TGCAGCGTTGAAGGGGGGACAGGGGTTTTTGGCATTCAGTACTTC; J gene: TRBJ2-4; V gene: TRBV29-1; CDR3 length: 15; clone size: NA; D gene: TRBD1
CDR3 protein: CASSPWTEQPQHF; CDR3 DNA: TGTGCCAGCAGCCCCTGGACAGAACAGCCCCAGCATTTT; J gene: TRBJ1-5; V gene: TRBV7-2; CDR3 length: 13; clone size: NA; D gene: NA
CDR3 protein: CASSEALGYEQYF; CDR3 DNA: TGTGCCAGCAGCGAAGCTCTCGGTTACGAGCAGTACTTC; J gene: TRBJ2-7; V gene: TRBV9; CDR3 length: 13; clone size: NA; D gene: NA
CDR3 protein: CSVEDPGLGTEAFF; CDR3 DNA: TGCAGCGTTGAAGATCCCGGGTTGGGCACTGAAGCTTTCTTT; J gene: TRBJ1-1; V gene: TRBV29-1; CDR3 length: 14; clone size: NA; D gene: NA
CDR3 protein: CASSLFVRTESYEQYF; CDR3 DNA: TGCGCCAGCAGCTTGTTTGTCCGGACAGAGTCCTACGAGCAGTACTTC; J gene: TRBJ2-7; V gene: TRBV5-1; CDR3 length: 16; clone size: NA; D gene: NA
CDR3 protein: CASSTRGATYEQYF; CDR3 DNA: TGTGCCAGCAGTACCCGGGGGGCGACCTACGAGCAGTACTTC; J gene: TRBJ2-7; V gene: TRBV6-5; CDR3 length: 14; clone size: NA; D gene: NA
CDR3 protein: CASSLGLADTQYF; CDR3 DNA: TGTGCCAGCAGCTTAGGCCTGGCAGATACGCAGTATTTT; J gene: TRBJ2-3; V gene: TRBV13; CDR3 length: 13; clone size: NA; D gene: NA
CDR3 protein: CASSNPDRVYEQYF; CDR3 DNA: TGTGCCAGTAGTAATCCGGACAGGGTCTACGAGCAGTACTTC; J gene: TRBJ2-7; V gene: TRBV19; CDR3 length: 14; clone size: NA; D gene: TRBD1
CDR3 protein: CASSEAGQGWYTEAFF; CDR3 DNA: TGTGCCAGCAGTGAAGCGGGGCAGGGATGGTACACTGAAGCTTTCTTT; J gene: TRBJ1-1; V gene: TRBV6-1; CDR3 length: 16; clone size: NA; D gene: NA
CDR3 protein: CAWDQGTAQHF; CDR3 DNA: TGTGCCTGGGATCAGGGTACGGCCCAGCATTTT; J gene: TRBJ1-5; V gene: TRBV30; CDR3 length: 11; clone size: NA; D gene: NA
CDR3 protein: CASSLGLANEQFF; CDR3 DNA: TGTGCCAGCAGCTTAGGACTAGCTAACGAGCAGTTCTTC; J gene: TRBJ2-1; V gene: TRBV7-9; CDR3 length: 13; clone size: NA; D gene: TRBD2
CDR3 protein: CASSLVRGEQAEAFF; CDR3 DNA: TGTGCCAGCAGCTTAGTCAGAGGGGAGCAGGCTGAAGCTTTCTTT; J gene: TRBJ1-1; V gene: TRBV7-9; CDR3 length: 15; clone size: NA; D gene: NA
CDR3 protein: CASSLGDRGPPGTQYF; CDR3 DNA: TGTGCCAGCAGTTTAGGGGACAGGGGGCCCCCCGGTACGCAGTATTTT; J gene: TRBJ2-3; V gene: TRBV28; CDR3 length: 16; clone size: NA; D gene: TRBD1
CDR3 protein: CASSSWTGGTDTQYF; CDR3 DNA: TGTGCCAGCAGTTCCTGGACAGGTGGCACAGATACGCAGTATTTT; J gene: TRBJ2-3; V gene: TRBV27; CDR3 length: 15; clone size: NA; D gene: TRBD1
CDR3 protein: CASSPTGTSRFGELFF; CDR3 DNA: TGTGCCAGCAGCCCCACAGGGACTTCTAGATTCGGGGAGCTGTTTTTT; J gene: TRBJ2-2; V gene: TRBV11-2; CDR3 length: 16; clone size: NA; D gene: NA
CDR3 protein: CASSLGTDNSPLHF; CDR3 DNA: TGTGCCAGCAGTCTCGGGACAGATAATTCACCCCTCCACTTT; J gene: TRBJ1-6; V gene: TRBV28; CDR3 length: 14; clone size: NA; D gene: TRBD1
CDR3 protein: CASSLSAANTEAFF; CDR3 DNA: TGTGCCAGCAGCTTGTCGGCAGCGAACACTGAAGCTTTCTTT; J gene: TRBJ1-1; V gene: TRBV5-5; CDR3 length: 14; clone size: NA; D gene: NA
CDR3 protein: CASRLPGQANYGYTF; CDR3 DNA: TGTGCAAGTCGCTTACCGGGACAGGCCAACTATGGCTACACCTTC; J gene: TRBJ1-2; V gene: TRBV12-2; CDR3 length: 15; clone size: NA; D gene: NA
CDR3 protein: CASSQTVGGLTEAFF; CDR3 DNA: TGCGCCAGCAGCCAAACGGTCGGGGGGCTCACTGAAGCTTTCTTT; J gene: TRBJ1-1; V gene: TRBV4-1; CDR3 length: 15; clone size: NA; D gene: NA
CDR3 protein: CASSPETAEAFF; CDR3 DNA: TGTGCCAGCTCACCAGAGACGGCTGAAGCTTTCTTT; J gene: TRBJ1-1; V gene: TRBV18; CDR3 length: 12; clone size: few; D gene: NA
CDR3 protein: CASSLAGQPQHF; CDR3 DNA: TGTGCCAGCAGCTTAGCAGGACAGCCCCAGCATTTT; J gene: TRBJ1-5; V gene: TRBV13; CDR3 length: 12; clone size: NA; D gene: NA
CDR3 protein: CASSLGPTLGMGEQYF; CDR3 DNA: TGTGCCAGCAGCTTAGGCCCGACTCTAGGGATGGGCGAGCAGTACTTC; J gene: TRBJ2-7; V gene: TRBV7-6; CDR3 length: 16; clone size: NA; D gene: NA
CDR3 protein: CASGSGDSGNTIYF; CDR3 DNA: TGTGCCAGCGGCTCAGGTGACTCTGGAAACACCATATATTTT; J gene: TRBJ1-3; V gene: TRBV9; CDR3 length: 14; clone size: NA; D gene: NA
CDR3 protein: CASYLAGGLGEQFF; CDR3 DNA: TGTGCCAGCTATCTAGCGGGAGGGTTGGGTGAGCAGTTCTTC; J gene: TRBJ2-1; V gene: TRBV27; CDR3 length: 14; clone size: NA; D gene: TRBD2
CDR3 protein: CASSVVGRLGPNTGELFF; CDR3 DNA: TGTGCCAGCAGCGTAGTAGGGAGGTTAGGGCCGAACACCGGGGAGCTGTTTTTT; J gene: TRBJ2-2; V gene: TRBV9; CDR3 length: 18; clone size: NA; D gene: NA
CDR3 protein: CASSLGQGPHTEAFF; CDR3 DNA: TGTGCCAGCAGCTTGGGACAGGGGCCGCACACTGAAGCTTTCTTT; J gene: TRBJ1-1; V gene: TRBV7-9; CDR3 length: 15; clone size: NA; D gene: TRBD1
CDR3 protein: CASSSDWPSNQPQHF; CDR3 DNA: TGTGCCAGCAGTTCCGACTGGCCTAGCAATCAGCCCCAGCATTTT; J gene: TRBJ1-5; V gene: TRBV27; CDR3 length: 15; clone size: NA; D gene: NA
CDR3 protein: CASSQDPGDTGELFF; CDR3 DNA: TGCGCCAGCAGCCAAGATCCGGGGGACACCGGGGAGCTGTTTTTT; J gene: TRBJ2-2; V gene: TRBV4-3; CDR3 length: 15; clone size: NA; D gene: NA
CDR3 protein: CASSLARGSAYEQYF; CDR3 DNA: TGCGCCAGCAGCCTAGCAAGGGGGTCTGCCTACGAGCAGTACTTC; J gene: TRBJ2-7; V gene: TRBV4-3; CDR3 length: 15; clone size: NA; D gene: NA
CDR3 protein: CASSMGLAEVF; CDR3 DNA: TGTGCCAGCAGTATGGGACTAGCGGAGGTCTTC; J gene: TRBJ2-1; V gene: TRBV27; CDR3 length: 11; clone size: NA; D gene: TRBD2
CDR3 protein: CASSEGRQWLHSPLHF; CDR3 DNA: TGTGCCAGCAGTGAAGGTCGACAATGGCTCCATTCGCCCCTCCACTTT; J gene: TRBJ1-6; V gene: TRBV6-1; CDR3 length: 16; clone size: NA; D gene: NA
CDR3 protein: CASSLAILGSGAEQYF; CDR3 DNA: TGTGCCAGCAGCTTGGCTATCTTAGGCTCGGGTGCCGAGCAGTACTTC; J gene: TRBJ2-7; V gene: TRBV5-6; CDR3 length: 16; clone size: NA; D gene: NA